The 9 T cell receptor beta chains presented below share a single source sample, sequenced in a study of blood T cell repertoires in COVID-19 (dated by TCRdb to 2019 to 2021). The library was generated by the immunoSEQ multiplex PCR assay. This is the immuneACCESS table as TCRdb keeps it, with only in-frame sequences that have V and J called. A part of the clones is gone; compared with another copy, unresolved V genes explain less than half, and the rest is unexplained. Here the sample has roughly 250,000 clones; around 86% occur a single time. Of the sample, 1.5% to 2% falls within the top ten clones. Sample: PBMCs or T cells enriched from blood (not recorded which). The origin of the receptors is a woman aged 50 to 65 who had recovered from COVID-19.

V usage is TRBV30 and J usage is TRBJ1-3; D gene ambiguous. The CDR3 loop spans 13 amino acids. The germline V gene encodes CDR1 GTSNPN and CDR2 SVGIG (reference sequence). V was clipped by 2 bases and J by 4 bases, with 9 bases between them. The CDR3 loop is CAWSLLQGNTIYF. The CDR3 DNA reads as TGTGCCTGGAGTCTGTTACAGGGAAACACCATATATTTT.

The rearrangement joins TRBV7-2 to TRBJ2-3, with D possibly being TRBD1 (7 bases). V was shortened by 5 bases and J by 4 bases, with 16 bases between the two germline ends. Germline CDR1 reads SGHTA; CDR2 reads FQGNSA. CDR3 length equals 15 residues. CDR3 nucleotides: TGTGCCAGCAGCAACCAACAGGGGAGGTCAGATACGCAGTATTTT. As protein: CASSNQQGRSDTQYF.

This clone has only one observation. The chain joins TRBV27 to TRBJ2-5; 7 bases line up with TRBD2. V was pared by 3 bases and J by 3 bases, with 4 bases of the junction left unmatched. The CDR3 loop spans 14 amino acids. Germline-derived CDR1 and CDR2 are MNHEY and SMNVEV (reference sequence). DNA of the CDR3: TGTGCCAGCAGTTTTCGGGGGAGGGAAGAGACCCAGTACTTC. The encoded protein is CASSFRGREETQYF.

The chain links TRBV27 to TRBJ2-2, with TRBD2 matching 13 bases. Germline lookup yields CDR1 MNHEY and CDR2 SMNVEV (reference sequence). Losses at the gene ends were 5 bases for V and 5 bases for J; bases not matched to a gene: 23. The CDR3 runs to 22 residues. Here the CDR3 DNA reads TGTGCCAGCAGTAAACCCCAGACCTCACTAGCGGGAGGGCCAAGAGAAACCGGGGAGCTGTTTTTT. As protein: CASSKPQTSLAGGPRETGELFF.

The CDR3 sequence is CASTKDGQVNTEAFF. CDR3 bases: TGTGCCAGTACTAAAGACGGACAGGTTAACACTGAAGCTTTCTTT. This chain links TRBV2 with TRBJ1-1; 7 bases agree with TRBD1. This CDR3 region has 15 residues. V lost 9 bases and J lost 2; bases outside the gene matches: 12. Germline V gene sequence: CDR1 SNHLY, CDR2 FYNNEI.

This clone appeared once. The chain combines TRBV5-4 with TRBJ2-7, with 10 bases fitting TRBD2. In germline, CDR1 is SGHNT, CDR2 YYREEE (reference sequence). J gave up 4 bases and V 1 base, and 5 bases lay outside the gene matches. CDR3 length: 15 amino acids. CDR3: CASSLLAGAVYEQYF. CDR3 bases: TGTGCCAGCAGCTTGCTAGCGGGAGCTGTGTACGAGCAGTACTTC.

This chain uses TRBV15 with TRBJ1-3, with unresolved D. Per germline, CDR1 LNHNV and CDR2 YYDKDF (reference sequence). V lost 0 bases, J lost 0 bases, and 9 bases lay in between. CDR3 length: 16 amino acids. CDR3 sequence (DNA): TGTGCCACCAGCAGAGATGCTCACACCTCTGGAAACACCATATATTTT. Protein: CATSRDAHTSGNTIYF.

The CDR3 region has the DNA TGTGCCTCATGGACAGGTTATAATTCACCCCTCCACTTT. Translation gives CASWTGYNSPLHF. This sequence joins TRBV10-3 and TRBJ1-6; 7 positions agree with TRBD1. V lost 11 bases to trimming and J lost 4 bases; unmatched junction nucleotides: 5. This CDR3 spans 13 amino acids. From germline, CDR1 is ENHRY and CDR2 SYGVKD.

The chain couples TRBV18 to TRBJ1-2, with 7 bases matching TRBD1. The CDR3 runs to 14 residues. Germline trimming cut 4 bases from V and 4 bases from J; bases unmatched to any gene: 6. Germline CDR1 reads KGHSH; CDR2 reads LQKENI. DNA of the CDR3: TGTGCCAGCTCACAGGGGGCGGATAGCTATGGCTACACCTTC. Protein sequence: CASSQGADSYGYTF. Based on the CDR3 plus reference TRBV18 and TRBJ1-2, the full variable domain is NAGVMQNPRHLVRRRGQEARLRCSPMKGHSHVYWYRQLPEEGLKFMVYLQKENIIDESGMPKERFSAEFPKEGPSILRIQQVVRGDSAAYFCASSQGADSYGYTFGSGTRLTVV.